This section outlines one T cell receptor (beta chain) sequence together with its context. Its antigen is as yet unknown. This sample is part of a study of shared clonotypes between healthy human individuals. General study results and limits: Clonotypes that were shared across four donors made up around 4.6% of naive CD4 clonotypes. Clonotypes shared by all four sorted-subset donors had higher generation probabilities than non-shared clonotypes.

Naive CD8 isolation took CD45RO-negative cells positively selected for CCR7 and excluded terminally differentiated effector memory CD45RA+ cells. Clones were sequenced by immunoSEQ multiplex PCR, and TCRdb holds only the in-frame ones, with some missing. This sample carries about 2,200,000 clones, 85% to 95% of them seen once, and the ten largest clones take approximately 1.7%. The trim removed 0 bases at V and 2 bases at J, leaving 7 bases unmatched. The CDR3 consists of 16 residues. Germline CDR1 reads MNHEY; CDR2 reads SVGAGI. J is TRBJ2-7 and V is TRBV6-5; 7 nucleotides agree with TRBD1. Input material: naive CD8+ T cells from PBMCs. The receptor was derived from a man younger than 35 in good health. Some clones in this sample may be carry-over from other donors' samples. The DNA for the CDR3 is TGTGCCAGCAGTTACTCGACAGGGCAGGAGACCTACGAGCAGTACTTC. Amino acid sequence: CASSYSTGQETYEQYF.